Listed below are T cell receptor beta chains from one sample, sequenced in a study of sequential checkpoint blockade in melanoma. Method: immunoSEQ multiplex PCR; TCRdb's copy keeps in-frame clones and lacks some. The repertoire includes 35,000 to 40,000 clones, 30% to 40% of them detected once, and about 1.6% sits in the top ten. The starting material was tumor tissue (inferred from file names), obtained from a patient given nivolumab and ipilimumab in sequence. The receptors derive from a human donor with melanoma. Both conserved end residues are part of each CDR3. The D gene is left open where the match is weak. Some rows mark clone size as missing; the rest say once, few, many or name a class of expanded clone.

J | V | D | size | DNA | CDR3
TRBJ1-1 | TRBV11-3 | NA | NA | TGTGCCAGCTCGGAAATGGGCGGCTCGAACACTGAAGCTTTCTTT | CASSEMGGSNTEAFF
TRBJ2-7 | TRBV27 | NA | NA | TGTGCCAGCAGTCCCTCGAGGCCATCCCCTTCAGAGCAGTACTTC | CASSPSRPSPSEQYF
TRBJ1-5 | TRBV28 | NA | NA | TGTGCCAGCAGTTTATACGTAAGGGTCGGTCAGCCCCAGCATTTT | CASSLYVRVGQPQHF
TRBJ2-5 | TRBV6-8 | NA | many | TGTGCCAGCTCTCCACAGGGTTATTCGGTAGAGACCCAGTACTTC | CASSPQGYSVETQYF
TRBJ1-2 | TRBV7-6 | TRBD1 | few | TGTGCCAGCAGCAGCCGGGACAGGGGGGACTATGGCTACACCTTC | CASSSRDRGDYGYTF
TRBJ2-2 | TRBV6-8 | NA | NA | TGTGCCAGCAGTTTTACTAGTACCGGGGAGCTGTTTTTT | CASSFTSTGELFF
TRBJ2-2 | TRBV5-1 | TRBD1 | NA | TGCGCCAGCTTTCGGGACAGCCAACCGAACACCGGGGAGCTGTTTTTT | CASFRDSQPNTGELFF
TRBJ1-1 | TRBV11-3 | TRBD1 | few | TGTGCCAGCAGCGGGAGGAGGGGGCAGAACACTGAAGCTTTCTTT | CASSGRRGQNTEAFF
TRBJ1-1 | TRBV11-3 | TRBD1 | few | TGTGCCAGCAGCGGTGTTACAGGGGGCACTGAAGCTTTCTTT | CASSGVTGGTEAFF
TRBJ2-1 | TRBV11-3 | TRBD2 | NA | TGTGCCAGCAGCTTCGGCGGGAGATCCTACAATGAGCAGTTCTTC | CASSFGGRSYNEQFF
TRBJ2-7 | TRBV11-3 | TRBD2 | NA | TGTGCCAGCAGCTCCCGTGGGACTAGCGGGGGGGCACTCGAGCAGTACTTC | CASSSRGTSGGALEQYF
TRBJ2-3 | TRBV6-8 | TRBD2 | few | TGTGCCAGCAGTCGCGGACTAGCGGGAGGGCCCCCGCAGTATTTT | CASSRGLAGGPPQYF
TRBJ2-3 | TRBV4-1 | NA | NA | TGCGCCAGCAGCCAAGATGGTGAATTAGGGCAGTATTTT | CASSQDGELGQYF
TRBJ1-4 | TRBV5-1 | TRBD1 | NA | TGCGCCAGCAGCTGGGGGACAGGGCTTAATGAAAAACTGTTTTTT | CASSWGTGLNEKLFF
TRBJ1-1 | TRBV5-1 | TRBD1 | NA | TGCGCCAGCAGCCCATCAGGGACAGGGGGCACTGAAGCTTTCTTT | CASSPSGTGGTEAFF
TRBJ2-3 | TRBV30 | TRBD2 | NA | TGTGCCTGGAGTTCCCTAGCGGGGGCAGATACGCAGTATTTT | CAWSSLAGADTQYF
TRBJ1-6 | TRBV5-1 | NA | NA | TGCGCCAGCAGCGTACAGGACAGCTATAATTCACCCCTCCACTTT | CASSVQDSYNSPLHF
TRBJ2-2 | TRBV28 | NA | NA | TGTGCCAGCATTCCTGGGGGGGCCACCGGGGAGCTGTTTTTT | CASIPGGATGELFF
TRBJ1-2 | TRBV6-8 | NA | few | TGTGCCAGCAGTTACTCTCAACGGAACTATGGCTACACCTTC | CASSYSQRNYGYTF
TRBJ1-5 | TRBV5-1 | NA | once | TGCGCCAGCAGCCGGGACGGATTCAATAGCAATCAGCCCCAGCATTTT | CASSRDGFNSNQPQHF
TRBJ1-5 | TRBV19 | NA | NA | TGTGCCAGTAGTATAGATCCCACAGGGACTCAGCCCCAGCATTTT | CASSIDPTGTQPQHF
TRBJ2-3 | TRBV5-1 | TRBD2 | NA | TGCGCCAGCAGCTTGGGTGGCGGGGGGAGCACAGATACGCAGTATTTT | CASSLGGGGSTDTQYF